The rows below give T cell receptor beta chains drawn from one sample of a study of blood T cell repertoires in COVID-19. Clones were read by immunoSEQ multiplex PCR, and TCRdb kept only the in-frame ones, dropping some. The table lists approximately 150,000 clones, more than 80% of them singletons. The sequencing input was peripheral blood. The receptors were gathered from a human donor in a cohort sampled during active COVID-19. Each CDR3 is given with its conserved first and last residue. D genes are given only for firm matches. The size field is filled for only some rows; it gives once, few, many or a size class.

TRBD1	NA	TRBJ2-5	TRBV7-3	TGTGCCAGCAGCTTAGGGACAGGGAGGCAAGAGACCCAGTACTTC	CASSLGTGRQETQYF
TRBD2	NA	TRBJ2-1	TRBV4-1	TGCGCCAGCAGCGAAGGACTAGTTGAGTTCTTC	CASSEGLVEFF
NA	few	TRBJ1-6	TRBV7-9	TGTGCCAGCAGCTTACAGGGGCCCAATTCACCCCTCCACTTT	CASSLQGPNSPLHF
TRBD1	NA	TRBJ1-4	TRBV5-4	TGTGCCAGCAGCTTGGCAGGGGGAAAGGAAAAACTGTTTTTT	CASSLAGGKEKLFF
NA	NA	TRBJ1-2	TRBV28	TGTGCCAGCAGTTCTACCCAACAGCTCTCTAACTATGGCTACACCTTC	CASSSTQQLSNYGYTF
TRBD2	NA	TRBJ2-7	TRBV19	TGTGCCAGTAGCGGAACTAGCGGGGGACTCTACGAGCAGTACTTC	CASSGTSGGLYEQYF
NA	few	TRBJ1-6	TRBV2	TGTGCCAGCAGTGAAGATGTCTGGTCGGGGAATTCACCCCTCCACTTT	CASSEDVWSGNSPLHF
NA	NA	TRBJ2-1	TRBV11-3	TGTGCCAGCAGCTTACAAGGACACTACAATGAGCAGTTCTTC	CASSLQGHYNEQFF
TRBD2	NA	TRBJ2-7	TRBV25-1	TGTGCCAGCGCCTTCCTTCGGGGGGACGAGCAGTACTTC	CASAFLRGDEQYF
NA	NA	TRBJ2-1	TRBV18	TGTGCCAGCTCACCACTAGAACCCTACAATGAGCAGTTCTTC	CASSPLEPYNEQFF
TRBD2	NA	TRBJ2-7	TRBV2	TGTGCCAGCAGAACCGGGACTAGCGGGGGAAAGGGCTACGAGCAGTACTTC	CASRTGTSGGKGYEQYF
TRBD1	NA	TRBJ1-2	TRBV19	TGTGCCAGTAGTATAGATGGACAGGCCGTTGACTACACCTTC	CASSIDGQAVDYTF
TRBD1	NA	TRBJ2-2	TRBV5-6	TGTGCCAGCAGCTCTTTCCGGGACAGGGTCACCGGGGAGCTGTTTTTT	CASSSFRDRVTGELFF